The sequence of this TCR beta chain was determined in a study of a mutant IDH1 vaccine in newly diagnosed glioma. This CDR3 contains 18 residues. Looked up from germline, CDR1 is MGHRA and CDR2 is YSYEKL. Trimming cost V 1 base and J 3 bases, with 21 bases left between them. Of note for this clone: What it binds is unknown.

Time point in this sample: baseline, week 1 (first vaccination visit). Treatment: pre-vaccination baseline after standard-of-care therapy. There were new WHO grade 3 or 4 astrocytomas in the donors, and these were IDH1-mutant and ATRX-lost. Overall study findings and caveats: Vaccine-induced immune responses occurred in roughly 94% of patients.

Some clones are missing from TCRdb's copy, which holds only in-frame ones; the method was immunoSEQ multiplex PCR. This sample has around 89,000 clones, with around 82% found just once. Sequencing was performed on PBMCs, taken from a glioma patient treated with radiotherapy, temozolomide or both. This receptor was identified in a woman aged 45-65 years with glioma. The chain combines TRBV4-1 with TRBJ1-1, with D tentatively TRBD1 (6 bases). CDR3 in DNA: TGCGCCAGCAGCCAAGCTCCTTCAGCAGGGGAGGCGTACACTGAAGCTTTCTTT. This codes for CASSQAPSAGEAYTEAFF.